One sample yielded the 21 T cell receptor beta chains listed below, sequenced in a study of untreated major depressive disorder (dated by TCRdb to 2016 to 2018). The library was built by means of the immunoSEQ multiplex PCR assay. TCRdb holds this immuneACCESS table with in-frame rearrangements only. Some clones are missing; in checked studies, unresolved V genes explain under half, and the rest has no known cause. The sample table records just under 20,000 clones; around 85% of these occur just once. The ten most abundant clones make up about 0.8% of the sample. Input material: CD4+ T cells from PBMCs. These receptors all stem from a woman under 40 in good health.

The rearrangement joins TRBV5-1 to TRBJ1-1; TRBD1 might be the D (5 bases). CDR3 size: 15 residues. Germline values: CDR1 SGHRS, CDR2 YFSETQ. Trimming took 1 base from V and 3 from J, leaving 13 bases between them. The CDR3 loop reads CASSLFRGGDTEAFF. The CDR3 bases are TGCGCCAGCAGCTTGTTTCGGGGCGGGGACACTGAAGCTTTCTTT.

This chain connects TRBV30 to TRBJ1-6; unclear D gene. Trimming took 4 bases from V and 7 from J, leaving 11 bases between them. CDR1 GTSNPN and CDR2 SVGIG come from the germline V gene (reference sequence). This CDR3 is built from 13 residues. This CDR3 is CAWNPIRNSPLHF. DNA of the CDR3: TGTGCCTGGAATCCAATTAGGAATTCACCCCTCCACTTT.

V and J are TRBV27 and TRBJ2-7, with TRBD2 matching over 8 bases. This CDR3 is built from 17 residues. In germline, CDR1 is MNHEY, CDR2 SMNVEV (reference sequence). The ends lost 6 bases at V and 4 bases at J; junction bases unmatched: 17. The chain's CDR3 is CASRPTSVKKLGYEQYF. CDR3 DNA sequence: TGTGCCAGCAGGCCGACTAGCGTCAAAAAATTAGGGTACGAGCAGTACTTC.

The rearrangement links TRBV29-1 to TRBJ1-1, with 7 bases identical to TRBD1. CDR1 and CDR2 from the germline V gene are SQVTM and ANQGSEA. This CDR3 has 15 residues. With V trimmed by 7 bases and J by 1 base, 12 bases remained unmatched. The CDR3 DNA reads as TGCAGCGCCACCCGGGACAGCGCCGGGAACACTGAAGCTTTCTTT. It is translated as CSATRDSAGNTEAFF.

V gene TRBV4-1 combines with J gene TRBJ2-1; 10 nucleotides agree with TRBD2. Trimming took 0 bases from V and 4 from J; bases not matched to a gene: 6. The CDR3 spans 17 residues. The germline V gene encodes CDR1 MGHRA and CDR2 YSYEKL. The CDR3 is CASSQERVLAGYNEQFF. Here the CDR3 DNA reads TGCGCCAGCAGCCAAGAACGAGTACTAGCGGGATACAATGAGCAGTTCTTC.

The gene calls are TRBV7-8 and TRBJ1-3; 10 bases are shared with TRBD1. Looked up from germline, CDR1 is SGHVS and CDR2 is FQNEAQ. The CDR3 length is 16 residues. J gave up 4 bases and V 0 bases, and 3 bases lay outside the gene matches. The CDR3 nucleotides are TGTGCCAGCAGCTTAGCCCGGACAGGGGGAGGAAACACCATATATTTT. This codes for CASSLARTGGGNTIYF.

The V call is TRBV5-4, the J call TRBJ2-5; no definite D call. Germline lookup yields CDR1 SGHNT and CDR2 YYREEE (reference sequence). The CDR3 is 14 amino acids. The germline V and J ends were trimmed by 3 bases and 3 bases, with 12 bases remaining between them. The CDR3 DNA reads as TGTGCCAGCAGCTCTAGACGGTACGAAGAGACCCAGTACTTC. Translated, it gives CASSSRRYEETQYF. Looking up the rest from reference TRBV5-4 and TRBJ2-5 gives the full variable domain: ETGVTQSPTHLIKTRGQQVTLRCSSQSGHNTVSWYQQALGQGPQFIFQYYREEENGRGNFPPRFSGLQFPNYSSELNVNALELDDSALYLCASSSRRYEETQYFGPGTRLLVL.

The rearrangement links TRBV30 to TRBJ2-3, with D unresolved. CDR3 length equals 13 residues. V shed 2 bases and J shed 0 bases, with 6 bases lying between them. Germline-derived CDR1 and CDR2 are GTSNPN and SVGIG (reference sequence). CDR3 protein: CAWSIDSTDTQYF. The CDR3 bases are TGTGCCTGGAGTATTGATAGCACAGATACGCAGTATTTT.

The sample holds one count of this clone. CDR3 DNA sequence: TGTGCCAGCAGGCGGCCTTCAGGGGGTCGCGGCCGGATACGGGGCTACACCTTC. It codes for CASRRPSGGRGRIRGYTF. The chain uses TRBV28 and TRBJ1-2; 7 nucleotides line up with TRBD1. The length of the CDR3 is 18 residues. Germline assignment: CDR1 MDHEN and CDR2 SYDVKM. J was trimmed by 8 bases and V by 6 bases; bases with no gene match: 24.

This chain uses TRBV2 with TRBJ2-2; either TRBD1 or TRBD2 may supply D (5 bases each). This CDR3 has 16 amino acids. Trimming pared 3 bases from V and 3 bases from J, leaving 14 bases between. Germline CDR1 is SNHLY and CDR2 is FYNNEI. The CDR3 is CASSEGLGRDTGELFF. The CDR3 DNA sequence: TGTGCCAGCAGTGAGGGATTGGGGCGGGACACCGGGGAGCTGTTTTTT.

J is TRBJ2-3 and V is TRBV4-3, with 11 bases aligning to TRBD2. The ends lost 3 bases at V and 4 bases at J; junction bases unmatched: 3. The CDR3 is 15 amino acids. CDR1 and CDR2 from the germline V gene are LGHNA and YSLEER. The CDR3 region has the DNA TGCGCCAGCAGCCATAGCGGGAGGGACGCAGATACGCAGTATTTT. It codes for CASSHSGRDADTQYF.

V usage is TRBV6-5 and J usage is TRBJ2-5, with 9 bases lining up with TRBD1. The germline gives CDR1 MNHEY, CDR2 SVGAGI. V trimming: 5 bases; J trimming: 2 bases; junction bases outside the gene matches: 6. There are 15 residues in the CDR3. The CDR3: CASSPGTGIQETQYF. CDR3 in DNA: TGTGCCAGCAGTCCCGGGACAGGGATACAAGAGACCCAGTACTTC.

The rearrangement links TRBV12-5 to TRBJ1-5; D is perhaps TRBD1 (6 bases). Germline loops: CDR1 LGHNT, CDR2 FRNRAP. The V gene lost 7 bases and the J gene lost 2 bases, with 30 bases spanning the gap. This CDR3 has 20 amino acids. CDR3 sequence (DNA): TGTGCTAGTGCCGATCGTCCCAGTGGCCTAGAGCGGACAGGCAATCAGCCCCAGCATTTT. Its protein product is CASADRPSGLERTGNQPQHF.

This chain uses TRBV30 with TRBJ2-3; D is uncertain. The length of the CDR3 is 13 residues. Germline V lookup: CDR1 GTSNPN, CDR2 SVGIG (reference sequence). V lost 2 bases, J lost 4 bases, and 10 bases lay in between. The CDR3 DNA follows: TGTGCCTGGAGTCCGGTTATGGCAGATACGCAGTATTTT. It encodes CAWSPVMADTQYF.

J is TRBJ1-4 and V is TRBV6-1; 8 nucleotides match TRBD1. CDR1 is MNHNS and CDR2 is SASEGT in the germline V gene. The CDR3 extends over 14 amino acids. Trimming removed 7 bases from V and 2 bases from J; junction bases left unmatched: 3. The CDR3 DNA sequence: TGTGCCAGCACTACAGGGGGTACTAATGAAAAACTGTTTTTT. This sequence encodes CASTTGGTNEKLFF.

The J gene is TRBJ2-7, the V gene TRBV7-6; 7 positions agree with TRBD2. The CDR3 totals 14 residues. Losses at the gene ends were 0 bases for V and 7 bases for J; bases not matched to a gene: 6. Per germline, CDR1 SGHVS and CDR2 FNYEAQ. The chain's CDR3 is CASSLAGGVGEQYF. The CDR3 DNA reads TGTGCCAGCAGCTTAGCGGGAGGGGTTGGAGAGCAGTACTTC.

V gene TRBV5-1 combines with J gene TRBJ1-4, with 12 bases lining up with TRBD1. The CDR3 is 14 amino acids. Germline V gene lookup returns CDR1 SGHRS and CDR2 YFSETQ. The ends lost 4 bases at V and 12 bases at J; junction bases unmatched: 7. In nucleotides, the CDR3 is TGCGCCAGCAGCCCGGGACAGGGGGCATCGGAACTGTTTTTT. It specifies CASSPGQGASELFF.

The V gene is TRBV5-1, the J gene TRBJ2-1; possibly TRBD1 for D (6 bases). Trimming stripped 5 bases from V and 4 bases from J, with 16 bases between. This CDR3 spans 15 amino acids. The germline gives CDR1 SGHRS, CDR2 YFSETQ. CDR3 in amino acids: CASSRRTADYNEQFF. DNA of the CDR3: TGCGCCAGCAGTCGGAGGACAGCCGATTACAATGAGCAGTTCTTC.

This clone occurred a few times. The rearrangement links TRBV5-6 to TRBJ2-7; TRBD2 agrees at 8 bases. CDR3 length: 14 residues. Germline CDR1 and CDR2: SGHDT and YYEEEE. The V gene end was trimmed by 4 bases and the J gene end by 3 bases; junction bases not matched to a gene: 6. The CDR3 protein is CASSGLAGHYEQYF. The DNA for the CDR3 is TGTGCCAGCAGCGGATTAGCGGGGCACTACGAGCAGTACTTC.

V and J are TRBV30 and TRBJ2-1; tentatively, D is TRBD2 (5 bases). CDR1 and CDR2 from the germline V gene are GTSNPN and SVGIG (reference sequence). Trimming stripped 2 bases from V and 10 bases from J, with 9 bases between. The CDR3 runs 11 residues. CDR3 residues: CAWSPQREQFF. In nucleotides, the CDR3 is TGTGCCTGGAGTCCGCAGCGGGAGCAGTTCTTC.

The chain recombines TRBV27 with TRBJ2-2; D uncertain. The germline CDR1 and CDR2 sequences are MNHEY and SMNVEV (reference sequence). Trimming removed 6 bases at V and 4 bases at J, with 12 bases between. This CDR3 comprises 14 residues. CDR3 nucleotides: TGTGCCAGCAGCCTACGGGTTTTCACCGGGGAGCTGTTTTTT. This gives the protein CASSLRVFTGELFF.